Listed below are T cell receptor beta chains from one sample, sequenced in a study. TCRdb independently ran MiXCR on the 5' RACE reads; one entry per CDR3 protein. The data contain about 9,000 distinct CDR3 sequences, around 42% of them singletons. Sequences were obtained from Tregs sorted from a lymph node. Receptors originate from a female donor with breast cancer. Both conserved end residues are part of each CDR3. D genes are given only for firm matches. Some rows mark clone size as missing; the rest say once, few, many or name a class of expanded clone.

v_gene	abundance	d_gene	j_gene	CDR3aa	CDR3nt
TRBV4-1	.	TRBD1	TRBJ2-7	CASSLGQGSGYEQYF	TGCGCCAGCAGCCTCGGACAGGGCTCGGGCTACGAGCAGTACTTC
TRBV24-1	.	TRBD1	TRBJ2-7	CATSDRGYEQYF	TGTGCCACCAGCGACAGGGGGTACGAGCAGTACTTC
TRBV20-1	.	.	TRBJ2-1	CSAPWQDSRYNEQFF	TGCAGTGCCCCCTGGCAGGACAGCAGGTACAATGAGCAGTTCTTC
TRBV4-1	.	.	TRBJ1-1	CASSPPSGQYTEAFF	TGCGCCAGCAGCCCCCCCTCCGGACAGTACACTGAAGCTTTCTTT
TRBV4-1	.	.	TRBJ1-1	CASSQPSGTEAFF	TGCGCCAGCAGCCAACCAAGTGGCACTGAAGCTTTCTTT
TRBV7-9	few	TRBD2	TRBJ2-7	CASSFSGGAVYEQYF	TGTGCCAGCAGCTTTAGCGGGGGTGCGGTTTACGAGCAGTACTTC
TRBV20-1	.	.	TRBJ2-4	CSASARCSNVPKNIQYF	TGCAGTGCTAGTGCCCGCTGTAGTAATGTTCCCAAAAACATTCAGTACTTC
TRBV4-2	.	TRBD2	TRBJ2-1	CASSQAGGGGEQFF	TGTGCCAGCAGCCAAGCGGGAGGGGGAGGTGAGCAGTTCTTC
TRBV4-1	few	TRBD1	TRBJ2-2	CASSQDEGQGNTGELFF	TGCGCCAGCAGCCAAGATGAGGGACAGGGGAACACTGGGGAGCTGTTTTTT
TRBV12-3/TRBV12-4	few	TRBD1	TRBJ2-2	CASSSRTGGTGELFF	TGTGCCAGCAGTTCCCGGACAGGGGGAACCGGGGAGCTGTTTTTT
TRBV7-9	.	TRBD1	TRBJ2-7	CASSFGTAYEQYF	TGTGCCAGCAGCTTTGGGACAGCCTACGAGCAGTACTTC
TRBV6-5	few	.	TRBJ1-1	CASTGGLGAFF	TGTGCCAGCACTGGCGGCCTAGGAGCTTTCTTT
TRBV10-2	few	.	TRBJ1-5	CASSEFGTGGPYSNQPQHF	TGCGCCAGCAGTGAGTTTGGGACCGGGGGGCCGTATAGCAATCAGCCCCAGCATTTT
TRBV6-5	few	TRBD2	TRBJ2-5	CASSYLTSGQETQYF	TGTGCCAGCAGTTACCTGACTAGCGGACAAGAGACCCAGTACTTC
TRBV7-9	.	.	TRBJ2-3	CASSLAAGSDTQYF	TGTGCCAGCAGCTTAGCGGCAGGCAGCGATACGCAGTATTTT
TRBV20-1	.	.	TRBJ2-7	CSAKGTDSYEQYF	TGCAGTGCTAAGGGGACTGACTCCTACGAGCAGTACTTC
TRBV5-5	once	TRBD1	TRBJ1-3	CASSPGQGASRNTIYF	TGTGCCAGCAGCCCAGGACAGGGGGCGTCTCGAAACACCATATATTTT
TRBV5-4	.	TRBD1	TRBJ1-1	CASSHGTGEAFF	TGTGCCAGCAGCCACGGGACAGGTGAAGCTTTCTTT
TRBV12-3/TRBV12-4	few	TRBD2	TRBJ2-3	CATNMLAGSTDTQYF	TGTGCCACCAACATGTTAGCGGGGAGCACAGATACGCAGTATTTT
TRBV12-3/TRBV12-4	few	.	TRBJ2-7	CASSFEGSSSSAYF	TGTGCCAGCAGTTTTGAGGGATCCAGCTCTAGTGCGTACTTC
TRBV5-1	.	TRBD1	TRBJ2-2	CASSPGTGNTGELFF	TGTGCCAGCAGCCCAGGGACAGGGAACACCGGGGAGCTGTTTTTT
TRBV27	.	.	TRBJ2-7	CASSLEGLAAYEQYF	TGTGCCAGCAGTTTGGAGGGACTTGCCGCCTACGAGCAGTACTTC
TRBV6-1	few	TRBD2	TRBJ2-3	CAGASGVNTDTQYF	TGTGCCGGGGCTAGCGGGGTGAACACAGATACGCAGTATTTT
TRBV2	once	.	TRBJ1-4	CASTRTARNEKLFF	TGTGCCAGCACCCGGACAGCTAGAAATGAAAAACTGTTTTTT
TRBV2	.	.	TRBJ2-5	CASSSGQYQETQYF	TGTGCCAGCAGCTCCGGGCAGTACCAAGAGACCCAGTACTTC
TRBV20-1	few	TRBD2	TRBJ2-3	CSAGSGSTDTQYF	TGCAGTGCTGGTAGCGGGAGTACAGATACGCAGTATTTT
TRBV7-6	.	.	TRBJ2-2	CASSWGSGELFF	TGTGCCAGTTCTTGGGGAAGCGGGGAGCTGTTTTTT
TRBV5-1	.	TRBD1	TRBJ2-1	CASSLAGQVSYNEQFF	TGCGCCAGCAGCTTGGCGGGACAGGTCTCCTACAATGAGCAGTTCTTC
TRBV20-1	.	.	TRBJ2-5	CSARLHSGPPGETQYF	TGCAGTGCTAGACTTCACTCCGGGCCCCCTGGGGAGACCCAGTACTTC
TRBV27	few	.	TRBJ1-5	CASSLSGAHNQPQHF	TGTGCCAGCAGTTTATCTGGGGCGCACAATCAGCCCCAGCATTTT
TRBV5-6	few	.	TRBJ2-3	CASSLGGHVITDTQYF	TGTGCCAGCAGCTTGGGGGGGCATGTTATTACAGATACGCAGTATTTT
TRBV5-1	few	.	TRBJ2-2	CASSLDWEELFF	TGCGCCAGCAGTCTGGACTGGGAGGAGCTGTTTTTT
TRBV7-8	few	TRBD1	TRBJ2-1	CASRGTGGHEQFF	TGTGCCAGCAGGGGGACAGGGGGACATGAGCAGTTCTTC
TRBV4-1	.	.	TRBJ1-2	CASSQEQGLANYGYTF	TGCGCCAGCAGCCAAGAACAAGGTCTCGCTAACTATGGCTACACCTTC
TRBV29-1	.	.	TRBJ1-5	CSVDTGDNQPQHF	TGCAGCGTAGACACAGGTGACAATCAGCCCCAGCATTTT
TRBV29-1	.	.	TRBJ1-1	CSVVPPRENTEAFF	TGCAGCGTTGTACCGCCCAGGGAGAACACTGAAGCTTTCTTT
TRBV20-1	.	.	TRBJ2-7	CSARDGGAPYEQYF	TGCAGTGCTAGAGACGGGGGAGCCCCTTACGAGCAGTACTTC
TRBV4-2	.	.	TRBJ1-1	CASSQGGGYTTRNAEAFF	TGCGCCAGCAGCCAAGGAGGTGGGTACACAACAAGGAACGCTGAAGCTTTCTTT
TRBV6-5	.	TRBD2	TRBJ2-2	CASSSNGRDDTGELLF	TGTGCCAGCAGTTCCAATGGGAGGGACGACACCGGGGAGCTGCTTTTT
TRBV5-4	few	TRBD1	TRBJ2-7	CASSLTGTGVYEQYF	TGTGCCAGCAGCTTGACCGGGACAGGCGTCTACGAGCAGTACTTC
TRBV7-8	.	.	TRBJ1-1	CASSLDRSTRVNTEAFF	TGTGCCAGCAGCTTAGACCGGAGTACCCGGGTGAACACTGAAGCTTTCTTT
TRBV20-1	few	.	TRBJ1-6	CSARGLQDRRSGNSPLHF	TGCAGTGCTAGAGGACTACAGGACAGACGATCGGGAAATTCACCCCTCCACTTT
TRBV4-1	.	.	TRBJ2-5	CASSQVQGQETQYF	TGCGCCAGCAGCCAAGTCCAGGGTCAAGAGACCCAGTACTTC
TRBV10-3	.	.	TRBJ2-5	CAMSSTETQYF	TGTGCCATGAGTTCAACGGAGACCCAGTACTTC
TRBV9	.	.	TRBJ1-4	CASSVGGLGEKLFF	TGTGCCAGCAGCGTAGGGGGGCTTGGTGAAAAACTGTTTTTT
TRBV7-6	.	.	TRBJ2-3	CASSLGLPGGPTDPQYF	TGTGCCAGCAGCTTAGGTTTACCGGGGGGCCCAACAGATCCGCAGTATTTT
TRBV5-1	.	.	TRBJ2-5	CASSLSGAPETQYF	TGCGCCAGCAGCTTGTCGGGGGCTCCAGAGACCCAGTACTTC
TRBV27	few	TRBD2	TRBJ2-1	CASSSASGPISEQFF	TGTGCCAGCAGTTCGGCTAGCGGGCCCATTAGCGAGCAGTTCTTC
TRBV7-2	.	.	TRBJ2-1	CASSPFGDTYNEQFF	TGTGCCAGCAGCCCCTTTGGGGATACCTACAATGAGCAGTTCTTC
TRBV7-9	.	TRBD1	TRBJ2-2	CASSHRDRALRELFF	TGTGCCAGCAGCCACCGGGACAGGGCGCTGAGGGAGCTGTTTTTT
TRBV27	.	TRBD1	TRBJ1-2	CASSPRGLGYGYTF	TGTGCCAGCAGCCCTAGGGGGCTGGGCTATGGCTACACCTTC
TRBV7-3	few	.	TRBJ2-2	CASSLDGNTGELFF	TGTGCCAGCAGTCTTGACGGGAACACCGGGGAGCTGTTTTTT
TRBV13	once	TRBD2	TRBJ2-5	CASRVQGLEAQYF	TGTGCCAGCAGGGTACAGGGACTAGAGGCCCAGTACTTC
TRBV27	.	.	TRBJ2-5	CASSLVAGGETQYF	TGTGCCAGCAGTTTGGTCGCCGGGGGCGAGACCCAGTACTTC